This paragraph reports one T cell receptor beta chain. The junction shows a germline mismatch at one end, possibly a read error. The entry originates in a study of tumor and adjacent non-tumor tissue in lung cancer. Three rounds of nested PCR, following a modified ARM-PCR protocol, produced the TCRbeta library. A single record per CDR3 protein comes from TCRdb applying MiXCR to the multiplex PCR reads. Altogether approximately 77,000 distinct CDR3 sequences are present, approximately 81% being singletons, with the ten largest covering approximately 55%. RNA was extracted from bulk tissue without any cell sorting. Distant lung tissue was collected more than 3 cm away from the tumor edge. CDR1 and CDR2 from the germline V gene are DFQATT and SNEGSKA (reference sequence). This CDR3 spans 12 amino acids.

The sample comprised distant non-tumor lung tissue. The V gene is TRBV20-1, the J gene TRBJ2-7; D not certain. The TCR comes from a man in his 60s with non-small cell lung cancer. The CDR3 DNA reads as TGCAGTGATAGTGCGGTCACCTACGCGCAGTATTTC. Translation: CSDSAVTYAQYF.